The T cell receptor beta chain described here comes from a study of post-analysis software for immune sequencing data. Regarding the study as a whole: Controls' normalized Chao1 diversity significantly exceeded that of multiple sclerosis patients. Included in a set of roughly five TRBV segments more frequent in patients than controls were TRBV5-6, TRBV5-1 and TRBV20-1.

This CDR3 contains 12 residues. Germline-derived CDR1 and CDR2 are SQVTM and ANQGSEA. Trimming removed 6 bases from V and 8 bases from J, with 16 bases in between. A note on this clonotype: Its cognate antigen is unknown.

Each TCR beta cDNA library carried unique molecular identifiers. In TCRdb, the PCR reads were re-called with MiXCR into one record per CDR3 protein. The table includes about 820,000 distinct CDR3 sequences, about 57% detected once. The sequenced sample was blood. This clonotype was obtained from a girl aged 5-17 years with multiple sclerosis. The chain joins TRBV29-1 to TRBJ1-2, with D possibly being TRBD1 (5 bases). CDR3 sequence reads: CSVGNQGLGYTF. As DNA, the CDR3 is TGCAGCGTCGGCAATCAGGGACTCGGCTACACCTTC. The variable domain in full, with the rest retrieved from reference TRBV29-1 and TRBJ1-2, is SAVISQKPSRDICQRGTSLTIQCQVDSQVTMMFWYRQQPGQSLTLIATANQGSEATYESGFVIDKFPISRPNLTFSTLTVSNMSPEDSSIYLCSVGNQGLGYTFGSGTRLTVV.